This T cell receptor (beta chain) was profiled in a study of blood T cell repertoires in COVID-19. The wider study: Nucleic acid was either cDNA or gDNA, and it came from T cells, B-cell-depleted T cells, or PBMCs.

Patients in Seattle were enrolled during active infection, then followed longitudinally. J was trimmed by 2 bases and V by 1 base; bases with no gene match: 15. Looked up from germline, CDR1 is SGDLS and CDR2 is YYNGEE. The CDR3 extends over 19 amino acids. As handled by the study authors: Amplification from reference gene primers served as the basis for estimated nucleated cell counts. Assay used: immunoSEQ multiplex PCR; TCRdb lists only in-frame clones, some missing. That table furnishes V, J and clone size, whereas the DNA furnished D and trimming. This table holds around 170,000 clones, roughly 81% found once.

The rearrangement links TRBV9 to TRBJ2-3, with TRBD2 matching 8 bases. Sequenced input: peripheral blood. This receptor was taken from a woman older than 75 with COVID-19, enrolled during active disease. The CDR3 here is CASSVFSGGPFSYTDTQYF. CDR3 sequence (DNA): TGTGCCAGCAGCGTATTCAGCGGGGGACCTTTCTCCTACACAGATACGCAGTATTTT.